Detailed here is one TCR beta chain. This specimen belongs to a study of blood T cell repertoires in COVID-19. Study-level information: Donors in Cohort 3 counted as recovered after two negative PCRs, clearance, or symptom resolution. The United States, Italy and Spain provided the acute and convalescent COVID-19 samples.

Sequencing was performed with immunoSEQ multiplex PCR; in TCRdb, only in-frame clones are kept and a portion is missing. The data hold hundreds of thousands of clones, with approximately 87% observed a single time. The CDR3 has 13 residues. The sequence derives from a woman aged 50 to 60 in a cohort exposed to, infected with or recovered from COVID-19 (not recorded which). V is TRBV21-1 and J is TRBJ1-5. TRBV21-1 is shown as a pseudogene. Input material: PBMCs or T cells enriched from blood (not recorded which). CDR3 sequence: CASSKVALQPQHF. CDR3 coding DNA: TGTGCCAGCAGCAAAGTAGCGCTCCAGCCCCAGCATTTT.